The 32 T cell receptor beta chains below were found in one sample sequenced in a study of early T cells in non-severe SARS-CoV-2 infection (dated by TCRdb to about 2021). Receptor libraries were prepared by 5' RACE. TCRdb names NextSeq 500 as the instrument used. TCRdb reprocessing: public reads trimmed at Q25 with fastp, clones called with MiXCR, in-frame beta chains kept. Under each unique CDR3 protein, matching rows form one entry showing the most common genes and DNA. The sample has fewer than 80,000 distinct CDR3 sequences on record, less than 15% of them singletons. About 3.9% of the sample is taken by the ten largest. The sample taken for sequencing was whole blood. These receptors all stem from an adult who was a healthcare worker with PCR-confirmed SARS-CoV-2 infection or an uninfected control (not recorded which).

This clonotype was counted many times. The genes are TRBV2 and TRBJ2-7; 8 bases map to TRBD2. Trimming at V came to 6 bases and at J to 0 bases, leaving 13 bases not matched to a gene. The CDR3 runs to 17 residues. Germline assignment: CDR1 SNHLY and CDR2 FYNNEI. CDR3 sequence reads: CASSAWRSGGSSYEQYF. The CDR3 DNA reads TGTGCCAGCAGCGCCTGGAGGAGCGGGGGTAGCTCCTACGAGCAGTACTTC.

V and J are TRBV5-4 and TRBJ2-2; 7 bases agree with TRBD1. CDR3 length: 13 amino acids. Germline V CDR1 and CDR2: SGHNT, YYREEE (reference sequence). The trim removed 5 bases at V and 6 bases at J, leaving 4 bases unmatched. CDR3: CASRPDRAGELFF. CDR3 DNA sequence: TGTGCCAGCAGACCAGACAGGGCCGGGGAGCTGTTTTTT. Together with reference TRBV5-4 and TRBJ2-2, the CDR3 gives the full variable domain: ETGVTQSPTHLIKTRGQQVTLRCSSQSGHNTVSWYQQALGQGPQFIFQYYREEENGRGNFPPRFSGLQFPNYSSELNVNALELDDSALYLCASRPDRAGELFFGEGSRLTVL.

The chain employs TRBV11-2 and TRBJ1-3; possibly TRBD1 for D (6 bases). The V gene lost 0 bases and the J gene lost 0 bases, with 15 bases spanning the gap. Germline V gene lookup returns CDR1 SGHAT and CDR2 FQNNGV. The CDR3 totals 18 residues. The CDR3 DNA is TGTGCCAGCAGCTTAGACACTCGGACAGCTCGCTCTGGAAACACCATATATTTT. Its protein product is CASSLDTRTARSGNTIYF. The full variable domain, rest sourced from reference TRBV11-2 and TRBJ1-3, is EAGVAQSPRYKIIEKRQSVAFWCNPISGHATLYWYQQILGQGPKLLIQFQNNGVVDDSQLPKDRFSAERLKGVDSTLKIQPAKLEDSAVYLCASSLDTRTARSGNTIYFGEGSWLTVV.

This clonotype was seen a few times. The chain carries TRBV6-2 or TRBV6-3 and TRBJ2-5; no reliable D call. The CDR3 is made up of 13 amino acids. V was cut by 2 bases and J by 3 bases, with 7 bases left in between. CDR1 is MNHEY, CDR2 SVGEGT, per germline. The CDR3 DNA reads TGTGCCAGCAGTTACGAAGAGAAAGAGACCCAGTACTTC. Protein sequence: CASSYEEKETQYF.

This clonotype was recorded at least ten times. CDR3 in amino acids: CASSEGGHTEAFF. The CDR3 nucleotides are TGTGCCAGCAGTGAAGGGGGGCACACTGAAGCTTTCTTT. The chain uses TRBV6-4 and TRBJ1-1, with a tentative D call TRBD1 (6 bases). Trimming took off 3 bases at V and 3 bases at J, with 8 bases between the two ends. This CDR3 is built from 13 residues. Germline V gene data show CDR1 as MRHNA and CDR2 as SNTAGT.

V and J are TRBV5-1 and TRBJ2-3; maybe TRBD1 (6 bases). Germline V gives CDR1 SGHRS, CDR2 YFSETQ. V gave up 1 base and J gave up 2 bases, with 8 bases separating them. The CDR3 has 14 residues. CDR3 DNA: TGCGCCAGCAGCTTGTGGGACAACACAGATACGCAGTATTTT. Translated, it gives CASSLWDNTDTQYF.

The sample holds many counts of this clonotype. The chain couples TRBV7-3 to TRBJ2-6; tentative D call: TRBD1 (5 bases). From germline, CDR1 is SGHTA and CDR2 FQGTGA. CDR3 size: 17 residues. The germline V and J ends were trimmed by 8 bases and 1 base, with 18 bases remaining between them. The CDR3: CASSSRGQGSGANVLTF. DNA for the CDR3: TGTGCCAGCTCCTCTAGGGGTCAGGGATCTGGGGCCAACGTCCTGACTTTC.

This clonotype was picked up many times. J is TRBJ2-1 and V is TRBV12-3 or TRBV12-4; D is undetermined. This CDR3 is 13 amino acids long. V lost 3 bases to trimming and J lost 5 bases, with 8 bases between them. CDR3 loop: CASSFGPDNEQFF. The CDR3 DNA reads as TGTGCCAGCAGTTTTGGTCCTGACAATGAGCAGTTCTTC.

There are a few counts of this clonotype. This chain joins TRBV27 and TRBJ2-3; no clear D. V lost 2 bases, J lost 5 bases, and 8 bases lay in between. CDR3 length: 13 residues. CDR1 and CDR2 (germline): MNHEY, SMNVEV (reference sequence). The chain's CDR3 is CASSLRKVDTQYF. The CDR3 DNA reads TGTGCCAGCAGTTTACGGAAGGTAGATACGCAGTATTTT.

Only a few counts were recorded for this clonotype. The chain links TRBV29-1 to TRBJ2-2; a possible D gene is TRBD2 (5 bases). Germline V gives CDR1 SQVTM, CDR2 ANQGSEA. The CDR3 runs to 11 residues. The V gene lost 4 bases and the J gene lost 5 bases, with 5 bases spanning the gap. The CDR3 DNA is TGCAGCGTTGGAGGGACCGGGGAGCTGTTTTTT. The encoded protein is CSVGGTGELFF.

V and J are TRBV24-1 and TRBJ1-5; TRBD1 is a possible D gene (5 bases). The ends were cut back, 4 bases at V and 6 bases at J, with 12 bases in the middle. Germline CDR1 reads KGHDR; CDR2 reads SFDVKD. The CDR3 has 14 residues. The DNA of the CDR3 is TGTGCCACCAGTGAAGGAAGGGGCATTCAGCCCCAGCATTTT. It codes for CATSEGRGIQPQHF.

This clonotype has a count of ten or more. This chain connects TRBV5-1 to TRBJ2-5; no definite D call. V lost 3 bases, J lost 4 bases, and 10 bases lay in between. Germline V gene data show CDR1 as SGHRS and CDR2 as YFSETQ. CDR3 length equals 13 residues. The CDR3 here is CASSSGDSETQYF. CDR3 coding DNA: TGCGCCAGCAGCTCGGGCGATTCAGAGACCCAGTACTTC.

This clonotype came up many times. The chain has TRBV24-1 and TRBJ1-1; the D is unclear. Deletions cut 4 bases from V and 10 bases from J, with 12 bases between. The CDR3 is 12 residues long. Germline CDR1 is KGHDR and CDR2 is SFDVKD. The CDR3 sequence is CATSESGQVAFF. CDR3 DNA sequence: TGTGCCACCAGTGAGTCGGGCCAGGTAGCTTTCTTT.

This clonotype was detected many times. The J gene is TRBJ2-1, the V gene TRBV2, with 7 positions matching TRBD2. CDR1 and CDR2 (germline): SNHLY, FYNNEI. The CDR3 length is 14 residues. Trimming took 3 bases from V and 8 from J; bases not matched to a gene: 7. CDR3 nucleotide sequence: TGTGCCAGCAGTGAGGAGCGGGGTACCCATGAGCAGTTCTTC. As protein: CASSEERGTHEQFF.

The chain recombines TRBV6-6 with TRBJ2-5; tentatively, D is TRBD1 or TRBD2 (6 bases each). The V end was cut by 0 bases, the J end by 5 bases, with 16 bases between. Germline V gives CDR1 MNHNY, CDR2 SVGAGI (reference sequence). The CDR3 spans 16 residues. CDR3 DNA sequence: TGTGCCAGCAGTTACTCCGGAGCCCGAGGGGGGGAGACCCAGTACTTC. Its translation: CASSYSGARGGETQYF.

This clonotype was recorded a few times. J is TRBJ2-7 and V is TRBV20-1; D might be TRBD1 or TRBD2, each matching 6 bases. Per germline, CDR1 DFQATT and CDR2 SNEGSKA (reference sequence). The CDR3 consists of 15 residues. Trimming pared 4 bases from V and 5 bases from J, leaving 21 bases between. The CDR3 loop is CSAIPPRGLGDEQYF. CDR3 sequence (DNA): TGCAGTGCTATCCCCCCCCGGGGGCTGGGTGACGAGCAGTACTTC.

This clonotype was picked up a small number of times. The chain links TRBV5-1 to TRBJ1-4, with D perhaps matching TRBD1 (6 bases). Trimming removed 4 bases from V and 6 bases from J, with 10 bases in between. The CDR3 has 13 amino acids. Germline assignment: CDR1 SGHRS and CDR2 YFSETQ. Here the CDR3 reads CASSTGYHEKLFF. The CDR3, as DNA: TGCGCCAGCAGCACAGGGTACCATGAAAAACTGTTTTTT.

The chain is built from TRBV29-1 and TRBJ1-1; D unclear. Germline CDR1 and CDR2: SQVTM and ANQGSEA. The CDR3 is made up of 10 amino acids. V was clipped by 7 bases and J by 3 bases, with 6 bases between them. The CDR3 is CSAGDTEAFF. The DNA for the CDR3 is TGCAGCGCCGGCGACACTGAAGCTTTCTTT.

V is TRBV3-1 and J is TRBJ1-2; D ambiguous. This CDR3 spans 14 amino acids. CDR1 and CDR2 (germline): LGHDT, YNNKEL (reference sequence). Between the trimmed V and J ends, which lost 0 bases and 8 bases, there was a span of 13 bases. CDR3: CASSQEGEFDGYTF. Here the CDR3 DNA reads TGTGCCAGCAGCCAAGAGGGCGAGTTCGACGGCTACACCTTC.

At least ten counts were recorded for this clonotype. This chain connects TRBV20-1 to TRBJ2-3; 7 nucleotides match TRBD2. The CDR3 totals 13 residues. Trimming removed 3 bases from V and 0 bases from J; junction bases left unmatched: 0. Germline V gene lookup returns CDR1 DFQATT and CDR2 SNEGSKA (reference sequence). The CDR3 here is CSASSGSTDTQYF. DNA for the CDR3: TGCAGTGCTAGTAGCGGGAGCACAGATACGCAGTATTTT.

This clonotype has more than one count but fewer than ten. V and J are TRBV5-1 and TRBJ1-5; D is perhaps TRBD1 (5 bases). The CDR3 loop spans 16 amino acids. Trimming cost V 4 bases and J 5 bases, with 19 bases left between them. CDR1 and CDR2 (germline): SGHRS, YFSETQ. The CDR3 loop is CASSPGVGMNDQPQHF. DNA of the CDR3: TGCGCCAGCAGCCCGGGGGTCGGAATGAACGATCAGCCCCAGCATTTT.

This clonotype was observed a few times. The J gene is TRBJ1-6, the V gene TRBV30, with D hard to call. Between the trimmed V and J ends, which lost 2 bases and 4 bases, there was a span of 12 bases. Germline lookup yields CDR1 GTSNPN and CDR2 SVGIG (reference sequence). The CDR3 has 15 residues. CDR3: CAWSIPGFYNSPLHF. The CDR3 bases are TGTGCCTGGAGTATCCCGGGATTTTATAATTCACCCCTCCACTTT.

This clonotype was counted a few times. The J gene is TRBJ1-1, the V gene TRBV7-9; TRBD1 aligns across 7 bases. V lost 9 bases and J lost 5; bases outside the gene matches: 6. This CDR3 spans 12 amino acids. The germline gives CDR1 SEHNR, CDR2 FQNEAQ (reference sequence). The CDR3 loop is CASRQGYTEAFF. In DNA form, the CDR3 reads TGTGCCAGTAGACAGGGCTATACTGAAGCTTTCTTT.

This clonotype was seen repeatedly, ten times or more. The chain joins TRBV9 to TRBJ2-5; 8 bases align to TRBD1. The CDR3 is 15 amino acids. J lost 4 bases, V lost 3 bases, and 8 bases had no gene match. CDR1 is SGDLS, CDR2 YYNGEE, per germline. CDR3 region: CASSAGGGVGETQYF. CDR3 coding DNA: TGTGCCAGCAGCGCAGGGGGCGGGGTAGGAGAGACCCAGTACTTC.

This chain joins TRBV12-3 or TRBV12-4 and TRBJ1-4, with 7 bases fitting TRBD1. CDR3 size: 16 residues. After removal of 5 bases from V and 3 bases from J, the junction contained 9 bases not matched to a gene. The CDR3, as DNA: TGTGCCAGCAGTCGACAGGGCGATGTGCCTAATGAAAAACTGTTTTTT. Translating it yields CASSRQGDVPNEKLFF.

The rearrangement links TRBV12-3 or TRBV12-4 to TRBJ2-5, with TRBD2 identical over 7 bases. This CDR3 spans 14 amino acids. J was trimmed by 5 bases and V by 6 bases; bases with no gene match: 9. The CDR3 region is CASSSLHSGETQYF. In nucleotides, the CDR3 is TGTGCCAGCAGCTCCCTTCATAGCGGGGAGACCCAGTACTTC.

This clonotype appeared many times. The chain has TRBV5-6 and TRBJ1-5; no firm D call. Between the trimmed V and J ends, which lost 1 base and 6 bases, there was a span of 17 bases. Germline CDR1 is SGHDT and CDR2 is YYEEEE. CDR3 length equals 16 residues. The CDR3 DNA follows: TGTGCCAGCAGCTTGTCTGAGGGTATCACGCCTCAGCCCCAGCATTTT. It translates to CASSLSEGITPQPQHF.

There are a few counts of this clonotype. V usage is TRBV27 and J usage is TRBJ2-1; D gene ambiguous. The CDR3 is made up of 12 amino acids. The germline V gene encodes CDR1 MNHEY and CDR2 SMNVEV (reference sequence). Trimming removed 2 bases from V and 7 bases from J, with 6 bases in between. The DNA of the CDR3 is TGTGCCAGCAGTTTAGGACCGAATGAGCAGTTCTTC. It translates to CASSLGPNEQFF.

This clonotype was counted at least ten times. For the CDR3, the DNA is TGTGCCAGCAGTCGCCGGACAGGGGGCAACTATGAGCAGTTCTTC. This codes for CASSRRTGGNYEQFF. This rearrangement joins TRBV28 to TRBJ2-1, with 11 positions matching TRBD1. CDR3 length: 15 amino acids. Per the germline V gene, CDR1 is MDHEN and CDR2 is SYDVKM. J gave up 8 bases and V 5 bases, and 8 bases lay outside the gene matches.

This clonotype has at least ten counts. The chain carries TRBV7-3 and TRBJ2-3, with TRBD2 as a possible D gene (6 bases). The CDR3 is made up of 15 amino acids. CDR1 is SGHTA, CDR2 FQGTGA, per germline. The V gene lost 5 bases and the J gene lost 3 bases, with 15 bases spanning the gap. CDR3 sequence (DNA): TGTGCCAGCAGCCGGGGAACTAGCAGAACAGATACGCAGTATTTT. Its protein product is CASSRGTSRTDTQYF.

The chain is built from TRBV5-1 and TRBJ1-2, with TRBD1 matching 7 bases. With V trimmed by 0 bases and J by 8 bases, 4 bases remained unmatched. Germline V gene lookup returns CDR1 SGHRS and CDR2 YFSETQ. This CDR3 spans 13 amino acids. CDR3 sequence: CASSLDRGQGYTF. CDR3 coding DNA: TGCGCCAGCAGCTTGGACAGGGGTCAAGGCTACACCTTC.

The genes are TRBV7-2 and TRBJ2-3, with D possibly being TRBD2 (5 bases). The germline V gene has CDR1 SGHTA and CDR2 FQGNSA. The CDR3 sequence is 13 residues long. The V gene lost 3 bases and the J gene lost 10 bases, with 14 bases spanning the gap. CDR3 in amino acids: CASSFGSEEPQYF. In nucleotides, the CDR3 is TGTGCCAGCAGCTTTGGGAGCGAGGAGCCGCAGTATTTT.